A single T cell receptor beta chain is shown here with its context. V shed 6 bases and J shed 8 bases, with 16 bases lying between them. CDR1 and CDR2 (germline): SGHNT, YENEEA. This CDR3 is built from 13 residues. Original analysis: For nucleated cells, counts were estimated from reference gene primer amplification. Libraries were prepared by immunoSEQ multiplex PCR; TCRdb keeps only in-frame clonotypes and omits some of them. V, J and clone size are those of that table, while D and trimming were read from the DNA. Of around 98,000 clones in the sample, approximately 82% were seen once. This sample is part of a study of blood T cell repertoires in COVID-19. Study-wide context: Spain, Italy and the United States supplied samples that represented acute and convalescent COVID-19. Sources were T cells, B-cell-depleted T cells, or PBMCs; the material itself was cDNA or gDNA.

The sample taken for sequencing was peripheral blood. The chain combines TRBV11-3 with TRBJ1-2, with TRBD1 as a possible D gene (6 bases). The sequence was obtained from a man aged 65-85 years with active or convalescent COVID-19. CDR3 nucleotide sequence: TGTGCCAGCAGGGAATCTGCAGGGGAAGGCTACACCTTC. As protein: CASRESAGEGYTF. The full variable domain, its missing parts supplied by reference TRBV11-3 and TRBJ1-2, is EAGVVQSPRYKIIEKKQPVAFWCNPISGHNTLYWYLQNLGQGPELLIRYENEEAVDDSQLPKDRFSAERLKGVDSTLKIQPAELGDSAVYLCASRESAGEGYTFGSGTRLTVV.